The 19 T cell receptor beta chains in this list originate from one sample, sequenced in a study of shared clonotypes between healthy human individuals. Profiled with immunoSEQ multiplex PCR; TCRdb holds only in-frame clones, not every one. The table shows over a million clones, with roughly 96% occurring only once. Sequencing was carried out using naive CD4+ T cells sorted from blood. Sample subset: CD45RA+ positively selected. Source of these receptors: a man aged 25 to 40 in good health.

As to this clone: Other DNA sequences in this specimen translate into the identical CDR3. The rearrangement uses TRBV28 and TRBJ2-5, with D hard to call. V lost 3 bases and J lost 7, with 6 bases in between. CDR1 MDHEN and CDR2 SYDVKM come from the germline V gene. CDR3 size: 11 residues. DNA for the CDR3: TGTGCCAGCAGTTTGAAGGGGACCCAGTACTTC. Protein sequence: CASSLKGTQYF.

The CDR3 DNA is TGTGCCAGTAGTAAACGGACCGGACGAACGTACCAAGAGACCCAGTACTTC. It encodes CASSKRTGRTYQETQYF. The V call is TRBV19, the J call TRBJ2-5; D remains unclear. With 4 bases removed from V and 0 bases from J, the gap between germline ends came to 18 bases. The CDR3 is made up of 17 amino acids. Germline CDR1 is LNHDA and CDR2 is SQIVND (reference sequence).

This clone has only one observation. V usage is TRBV5-6 and J usage is TRBJ1-3, with D unresolved. The CDR3 runs 15 residues. V dropped 0 bases and J dropped 2 bases, with 9 bases sitting between them. Germline values: CDR1 SGHDT, CDR2 YYEEEE. The CDR3 DNA follows: TGTGCCAGCAGCTTGGCGGGGTCAGCTGGAAACACCATATATTTT. Translation gives CASSLAGSAGNTIYF.

The rearrangement uses TRBV4-1 and TRBJ2-3; no definite D call. Looked up from germline, CDR1 is MGHRA and CDR2 is YSYEKL. CDR3 length: 12 residues. Trimming left V 3 bases short and J 6 bases short, with 7 bases between. The CDR3 nucleotides read TGCGCCAGCAGCCAGGGTTGGGATACGCAGTATTTT. As protein: CASSQGWDTQYF.

This clone was seen just once. V gene TRBV5-5 combines with J gene TRBJ2-6; no clear D gene. The germline gives CDR1 SGHKS, CDR2 YYEKEE (reference sequence). This CDR3 is built from 17 residues. With 7 bases removed from V and 5 bases from J, the gap between germline ends came to 22 bases. The DNA of the CDR3 is TGTGCCAGCCCGCACTTTCTCGCACAAAGTCGGGCCAACGTCCTGACTTTC. It translates to CASPHFLAQSRANVLTF.

V and J are TRBV15 and TRBJ2-7; perhaps TRBD1 as D (6 bases). Germline lookup yields CDR1 LNHNV and CDR2 YYDKDF (reference sequence). Trimming removed 2 bases from V and 4 bases from J, with 9 bases in between. This CDR3 contains 13 residues. The CDR3 DNA is TGTGCCACCAGCAGACAGGGGCTGTACGAGCAGTACTTC. This gives the protein CATSRQGLYEQYF.

The chain has TRBV4-3 and TRBJ1-4, with TRBD1 as a possible D gene (5 bases). CDR3 length: 16 residues. Between the trimmed V and J ends, which lost 0 bases and 7 bases, there was a span of 15 bases. Per germline, CDR1 LGHNA and CDR2 YSLEER. The CDR3 region has the DNA TGCGCCAGCAGCCAAGACAGGGCAAAGTTCGGTGAAAAACTGTTTTTT. Translating it yields CASSQDRAKFGEKLFF.

The chain has TRBV5-5 and TRBJ2-1; the match to TRBD2 covers 12 bases. The V segment lost 0 bases and the J segment 10 bases; nucleotides outside the gene matches: 8. The CDR3 has 16 residues. In germline, CDR1 is SGHKS, CDR2 YYEKEE (reference sequence). The DNA for the CDR3 is TGTGCCAGCAGCTTGGCTAGCGGGAGGGCCCGACGGGAGCAGTTCTTC. Encoded protein: CASSLASGRARREQFF.

The chain combines TRBV7-2 with TRBJ1-1, with D possibly matching TRBD1 (6 bases). This CDR3 has 14 amino acids. Trimming stripped 1 base from V and 8 bases from J, with 14 bases between. Germline CDR1 SGHTA, CDR2 FQGNSA. CDR3 amino acids: CASSLVGLGGEAFF. CDR3 in DNA: TGTGCCAGCAGCTTAGTTGGCCTCGGGGGCGAAGCTTTCTTT.

The chain couples TRBV30 to TRBJ2-1, with 7 bases aligning to TRBD2. The CDR3 extends over 17 amino acids. The V gene end was trimmed by 3 bases and the J gene end by 4 bases; junction bases not matched to a gene: 15. Germline assignment: CDR1 GTSNPN and CDR2 SVGIG (reference sequence). CDR3 bases: TGTGCCTGGAGGCCCGGGTCTAGCGGAAGCCCGTACAATGAGCAGTTCTTC. It specifies CAWRPGSSGSPYNEQFF.

J is TRBJ1-2 and V is TRBV29-1; D not certain. Germline V CDR1 and CDR2: SQVTM, ANQGSEA. Trimming cost V 6 bases and J 7 bases, with 6 bases left between them. CDR3 size: 9 residues. The CDR3 DNA reads TGCAGCGTAACCGGTGGCTACACCTTC. Translated, it gives CSVTGGYTF.

J is TRBJ2-2 and V is TRBV7-8; no clear D gene. With 8 bases removed from V and 2 bases from J, the gap between germline ends came to 12 bases. Germline lookup yields CDR1 SGHVS and CDR2 FQNEAQ. CDR3 length: 14 residues. The CDR3 nucleotides are TGTGCCAGCTACAAAACCGATAACACCGGGGAGCTGTTTTTT. Encoded protein: CASYKTDNTGELFF.

The chain is built from TRBV2 and TRBJ2-7; maybe TRBD2 (5 bases). The CDR3 contains 14 residues. The V end lost 3 bases, the J end lost 3 bases, and 12 bases lay between the germline ends. Germline V gene data show CDR1 as SNHLY and CDR2 as FYNNEI. The CDR3 nucleotides are TGTGCCAGCAGTGACTGGTTAGCGAACTACGAGCAGTACTTC. Residues: CASSDWLANYEQYF.

This clone was recorded once. CDR3 sequence reads: CASSPIAGRDTEAFF. The DNA of the CDR3 is TGTGCCAGCTCACCCATCGCGGGGCGAGATACTGAAGCTTTCTTT. The gene calls are TRBV18 and TRBJ1-1, with TRBD1 as a possible D gene (5 bases). The CDR3 is made up of 15 amino acids. Germline CDR1 KGHSH, CDR2 LQKENI. Trimming shortened V by 3 bases and J by 5 bases, and 16 bases separated the two germline ends. Together with reference TRBV18 and TRBJ1-1, the CDR3 gives the full variable domain: NAGVMQNPRHLVRRRGQEARLRCSPMKGHSHVYWYRQLPEEGLKFMVYLQKENIIDESGMPKERFSAEFPKEGPSILRIQQVVRGDSAAYFCASSPIAGRDTEAFFGQGTRLTVV.

The genes are TRBV28 and TRBJ2-3; D tentatively fits TRBD1 or TRBD2 (5 bases each). This CDR3 has 14 residues. The germline V gene encodes CDR1 MDHEN and CDR2 SYDVKM. The V end lost 2 bases, the J end lost 7 bases, and 13 bases lay between the germline ends. The CDR3 is CASSLGGPIHTQYF. The CDR3 region has the DNA TGTGCCAGCAGTTTAGGGGGACCAATACATACGCAGTATTTT.

This chain joins TRBV10-1 and TRBJ2-1, with 7 bases lining up with TRBD2. Germline CDR1 WNHNN, CDR2 SYGVQD (reference sequence). The CDR3 is 15 amino acids. With V trimmed by 2 bases and J by 8 bases, 9 bases remained unmatched. Here the CDR3 reads CASSETRGRGHEQFF. The CDR3 region has the DNA TGCGCCAGCAGTGAGACACGAGGGAGGGGTCATGAGCAGTTCTTC.

The genes are TRBV11-3 and TRBJ2-3; D is perhaps TRBD2 (6 bases). The length of the CDR3 is 16 residues. Germline CDR1 reads SGHNT; CDR2 reads YENEEA. Trimming left V 3 bases short and J 0 bases short, with 13 bases between. The chain's CDR3 is CASSFGDSTSTDTQYF. CDR3 in DNA: TGTGCCAGCAGCTTCGGGGACTCAACTAGCACAGATACGCAGTATTTT. The whole variable domain, remainder taken from reference TRBV11-3 and TRBJ2-3, is EAGVVQSPRYKIIEKKQPVAFWCNPISGHNTLYWYLQNLGQGPELLIRYENEEAVDDSQLPKDRFSAERLKGVDSTLKIQPAELGDSAVYLCASSFGDSTSTDTQYFGPGTRLTVL.

The chain employs TRBV18 and TRBJ2-1, with TRBD2 identical over 10 bases. CDR3 size: 16 residues. Germline V gene lookup returns CDR1 KGHSH and CDR2 LQKENI. The V gene end was trimmed by 0 bases and the J gene end by 6 bases; junction bases not matched to a gene: 5. For the CDR3, the DNA is TGTGCCAGCTCACCACCGGCTAGCGGGAGTATCAATGAGCAGTTCTTC. Protein sequence: CASSPPASGSINEQFF.

The chain combines TRBV7-9 with TRBJ1-2; 11 bases fit TRBD1. CDR3 size: 15 residues. V was clipped by 5 bases and J by 6 bases; unmatched bases: 8. CDR1 SEHNR and CDR2 FQNEAQ come from the germline V gene (reference sequence). The CDR3, as DNA: TGTGCCAGCAGCCGGACAGGGGGCGCCCGGGATGGCTACACCTTC. This encodes CASSRTGGARDGYTF.